Sequencing of this T cell receptor beta chain was carried out in a study of blood T cell repertoires in COVID-19. Overall study context: COVID-19 samples from acute and convalescent phases originated in the United States, Italy and Spain. PBMCs, B-cell-depleted T cells, or T cells were the source of the cDNA or gDNA that made up the material.

The CDR3 runs 11 residues. Germline CDR1 reads SGHAT; CDR2 reads FQNNGV. Deletions cut 1 base from V and 8 bases from J, with 5 bases between. Original methodology: The authors estimated nucleated cell counts from reference gene primer amplification. Profiling relied on immunoSEQ multiplex PCR, and the TCRdb table lists in-frame clones only, not all of them. The V and J calls and clone size come from that table; D and trimming were worked out from the DNA. The repertoire has more than 40,000 clones, roughly nine tenths of them found once; the top ten carry 5% to 5.5%. The chain joins TRBV11-2 to TRBJ1-2; D unresolved. This sequence was found in a man between 65 and 85 years old with acute or convalescent COVID-19. Sequenced material: peripheral blood. The CDR3 here is CASSLVQGYTF. The DNA of the CDR3 is TGTGCCAGCAGCTTAGTACAGGGCTACACCTTC. Using reference TRBV11-2 and TRBJ1-2 for the parts outside the CDR3, the full variable domain is EAGVAQSPRYKIIEKRQSVAFWCNPISGHATLYWYQQILGQGPKLLIQFQNNGVVDDSQLPKDRFSAERLKGVDSTLKIQPAKLEDSAVYLCASSLVQGYTFGSGTRLTVV.